The rows below give T cell receptor beta chains drawn from one sample of a study of blood T cell repertoires in COVID-19. Clones were read by immunoSEQ multiplex PCR, and TCRdb kept only the in-frame ones, dropping some. The sample holds about 140,000 clones, about 76% seen once. Sequenced: peripheral blood. The receptor set was obtained from an older woman with active or convalescent COVID-19. Each CDR3 is given with its conserved first and last residue. Fields, in order: V gene, D gene, J gene, clone size, CDR3 DNA, CDR3 protein. D genes are given only for firm matches. Some rows have no size entry. The others give once, few or many, or a class for an expanded clone.

TRBV27	TRBD1	TRBJ1-6	NA	TGTGCCAGCAGGGGACAGGGGTCTAATTCACCCCTCCACTTT	CASRGQGSNSPLHF
TRBV14	NA	TRBJ2-1	NA	TGTGCCAGCAGCCCGCGGATTAGCTCCTACAATGAGCAGTTCTTC	CASSPRISSYNEQFF
TRBV11-3	TRBD2	TRBJ2-1	once	TGTGCCAGCAGCTTAACCAGCGGGAGGGGAAATGAGCAGTTCTTC	CASSLTSGRGNEQFF
TRBV3-1/TRBV3-2	TRBD2	TRBJ2-3	NA	TGTGCCAGCAGCCGAGGACTAGCGGGGGCAGATACGCAGTATTTT	CASSRGLAGADTQYF
TRBV2	NA	TRBJ1-6	NA	TGTGCCAGCAGTGGCAACAGGGTATCCCATAATTCACCCCTCCACTTT	CASSGNRVSHNSPLHF
TRBV4-3	NA	TRBJ2-7	NA	TGCGCCAGCAGCCAAGATCGGGGTCAGGTCAAATCCTACGAGCAGTACTTC	CASSQDRGQVKSYEQYF
TRBV28	NA	TRBJ1-4	NA	TGTGCCAGCAATTTCAGGGGTGAAAAACTGTTTTTC	CASNFRGEKLFF
TRBV19	TRBD2	TRBJ2-7	NA	TGTGCCAGTAGTGCGTCCGGGACTAGCGGATCGTTACAGTACTTC	CASSASGTSGSLQYF
TRBV7-2	NA	TRBJ1-5	NA	TGTGCCAGCAGCTCCCGGGGTGGCAATCAGCCCCAGCATTTT	CASSSRGGNQPQHF
TRBV5-1	TRBD2	TRBJ2-2	NA	TGCGCCAGCAGCCCATTAGCGGGAGACACCGGGGAGCTGTTTTTT	CASSPLAGDTGELFF
TRBV18	TRBD1	TRBJ1-2	few	TGTGCCAGCTCGCCAAACGCCGGGACAGGGGGCAACGATGGCTACACCTTC	CASSPNAGTGGNDGYTF
TRBV6-2/TRBV6-3	TRBD1	TRBJ1-1	NA	TGTGCCAGCAGTGCTCTACCGAACAGGGGGCTACACATGAACACTGAAGCTTTCTTT	CASSALPNRGLHMNTEAFF
TRBV2	TRBD1	TRBJ1-2	NA	TGTGCCAGCAGTCGACAGGGGCCAATGGGCTACACCTTC	CASSRQGPMGYTF
TRBV6-2/TRBV6-3	TRBD2	TRBJ2-2	NA	TGTGCCAGCAGTTACTCGACTGGAGGGGCTAGCGGGAGCGGGGAGCTGTTTTTT	CASSYSTGGASGSGELFF
TRBV19	NA	TRBJ2-1	once	TGTGCCAGTAGTATAGAGTTACTATACGAGCAGTTCTTC	CASSIELLYEQFF
TRBV19	TRBD1	TRBJ2-3	NA	TGTGCCACCCGACAGGGGGCCGGGGCAGATACGCAGTATTTT	CATRQGAGADTQYF
TRBV6-5	NA	TRBJ2-7	NA	TGTGCCAGCAGTCAAAGCGGGTCCGCCTACGAGCAGTACTTC	CASSQSGSAYEQYF
TRBV29-1	TRBD1	TRBJ1-2	NA	TGCAGCGTCGGCAGGGGGGTCGGCTATGGCTACACCTTC	CSVGRGVGYGYTF
TRBV28	TRBD1	TRBJ2-1	NA	TGTGCCAGCAGTTTTACAGGACAGGGGTCCTACAATGAGCAGTTCTTC	CASSFTGQGSYNEQFF
TRBV9	TRBD1	TRBJ2-1	NA	TGTGCCAGCAGCCCGACAGGGGCCTACAATGAGCAGTTCTTC	CASSPTGAYNEQFF
TRBV7-7	NA	TRBJ2-5	NA	TGTGCTAGCAGCTTAGAATTGACAGGGAGGGAGACCCAGTACTTC	CASSLELTGRETQYF
TRBV27	NA	TRBJ2-1	NA	TGTGCCAGCAGCTCTAGCGTCAATTACAATGAGCAGTTCTTC	CASSSSVNYNEQFF
TRBV12-3/TRBV12-4	TRBD1	TRBJ2-1	few	TGTGCCAGCCTTATCTGGACAGGGGATGAGCAGTTCTTC	CASLIWTGDEQFF
TRBV28	NA	TRBJ1-5	NA	TGTGCCAGCAGCCCCGGGGTTCAGCCCCAGCATTTT	CASSPGVQPQHF
TRBV28	NA	TRBJ2-7	NA	TGTGCCAGCAGCTGGACAGCCCCACCCTACGAGCAGTACTTC	CASSWTAPPYEQYF
TRBV4-2	NA	TRBJ2-7	NA	TGTGCCAGCAGGCACCGGGGTAGCGGAACATACGAGCAGTACTTC	CASRHRGSGTYEQYF
TRBV7-9	NA	TRBJ1-4	NA	TGTGCCAGCAGCCTCTTAAATGAAAAACTGTTTTTT	CASSLLNEKLFF
TRBV11-2	TRBD1	TRBJ2-3	NA	TGTGCCAGCAGCTTAAACGGTCGGGACAGGACAGATACGCAGTATTTT	CASSLNGRDRTDTQYF
TRBV5-1	NA	TRBJ1-2	NA	TGCGCCAGCAGCTTGGTTTTAGGAGGAAATGGCTACACCTTC	CASSLVLGGNGYTF
TRBV7-9	TRBD1	TRBJ1-2	NA	TGTGCCAGCAGCTATCGGACAGGGGATGGCTACACCTTC	CASSYRTGDGYTF
TRBV30	NA	TRBJ2-1	NA	TGTGCCTGGAGGCTCCGGAGTAGTTCCTACAATGAGCAGTTCTTC	CAWRLRSSSYNEQFF
TRBV11-3	TRBD2	TRBJ2-3	NA	TGTGCCAGCAGCTTAAGGCGGGAGGCCACAGATACGCAGTATTTT	CASSLRREATDTQYF
TRBV5-1	NA	TRBJ1-1	NA	TGCGCCAGCAGCTTGACACTAACGAACACTGAAGCTTTCTTT	CASSLTLTNTEAFF
TRBV2	NA	TRBJ2-7	NA	TGTGCCAGCATGCGCGGGCCTACCTACGAGCAGTACTTC	CASMRGPTYEQYF
TRBV4-1	NA	TRBJ2-3	NA	TGCGCCAGCAGCCAGACTGTGGCGGGGTTCACAGATACGCAGTATTTT	CASSQTVAGFTDTQYF
TRBV6-2/TRBV6-3	NA	TRBJ2-3	few	TGTGCCAGCAGTTACGGGCTTTCCGAGGGAGATACGCAGTATTTT	CASSYGLSEGDTQYF